One and the same sample provided the 5 T cell receptor beta chains below, sequenced in a study of shared clonotypes between healthy human individuals. The protocol was immunoSEQ multiplex PCR, while the TCRdb copy is restricted to in-frame clones and leaves out a portion. This table holds roughly 1 million clones, approximately 80% found once. The sample was memory CD4+ T cells from PBMCs. As for subset: CD45RA-negative fraction. Receptor source: a man aged 18 to 30 in good health. Some clones in this sample may be carry-over from other donors' samples.

The chain employs TRBV28 and TRBJ2-7; TRBD1 matches 10 bases. Germline V CDR1 and CDR2: MDHEN, SYDVKM. V lost 6 bases, J lost 5 bases, and 10 bases stayed unmatched. This CDR3 has 15 amino acids. In DNA, the CDR3 is TGTGCCAGCAGGTCGACAGGGGGCGCGTTTAACGAGCAGTACTTC. This encodes CASRSTGGAFNEQYF.

DNA of the CDR3: TGTGCCAGCAGCCAACCAGGACAGCACACCAACTATGGCTACACCTTC. Protein: CASSQPGQHTNYGYTF. This sequence joins TRBV5-4 and TRBJ1-2, with a possible D match to TRBD1 (6 bases). V lost 4 bases and J 2 bases, leaving 18 bases between the germline ends. This CDR3 contains 16 residues. CDR1 is SGHNT, CDR2 YYREEE, per germline (reference sequence).

This clone came up a few times. The chain is built from TRBV27 and TRBJ2-1; D is uncertain. The V gene lost 8 bases and the J gene lost 7 bases, with 9 bases spanning the gap. Per the germline V gene, CDR1 is MNHEY and CDR2 is SMNVEV (reference sequence). The CDR3 runs 11 residues. CDR3 in DNA: TGTGCCAGCTTCGGGCGGAATGAGCAGTTCTTC. Translated, it gives CASFGRNEQFF.

The chain employs TRBV5-8 and TRBJ2-1; perhaps TRBD2 as D (6 bases). Germline lookup yields CDR1 SGHTS and CDR2 YDEGEE. The CDR3 has 16 amino acids. V dropped 0 bases and J dropped 4 bases, with 14 bases sitting between them. The CDR3: CASSLDERAGYNEQFF. CDR3 coding DNA: TGTGCCAGCAGCTTGGATGAAAGGGCGGGGTACAATGAGCAGTTCTTC.

The rearrangement joins TRBV9 to TRBJ1-2; D not resolved. The CDR3 totals 12 residues. CDR1 is SGDLS and CDR2 is YYNGEE in the germline V gene. Trimming took 10 bases from V and 5 from J, leaving 15 bases between them. The CDR3 bases are TGTGCCGGGCCCAATAGTGAGTATGGCTACACCTTC. Protein product: CAGPNSEYGYTF.